This T cell receptor (beta chain) is from a study of spatial heterogeneity in lung cancer. About the study: Each unique TCR and UMI combination was seen more than ten times on average in raw reads. Study findings and constraints: Counts of expanded intratumoral alpha and beta TCRs tracked tumor mutation counts. The study estimated around 6.3% alpha and over 12% beta chain coverage of tumor T cells.

TCRdb passed the 5' RACE reads through MiXCR, listing each CDR3 protein once. Here the sample spans roughly 3,200 distinct CDR3 sequences, about 3.5% being singletons. With 0 bases removed from V and 5 bases from J, the gap between germline ends came to 14 bases. The CDR3 consists of 15 residues. In germline, CDR1 is DFQATT, CDR2 SNEGSKA (reference sequence). The time point denotes: sample taken at primary tumor resection. Untreated early-stage non-small cell lung cancer patients, approximately 79 in total, were the donors. The sequenced material consisted of unsorted whole RNA from tumor, nontumor lung or frozen PBMC. In this sample, this clonotype turned up many times. Its specificity is not known. Possible read error: a much larger clone is one base away.

The J gene is TRBJ2-4, the V gene TRBV20-1, with D unresolved. This specimen was lung tumor tissue, taken at surgery. This TCR derives from a male donor with early-stage non-small cell lung cancer. CDR3 coding DNA: TGCAGTGCTAGAGAGCTTAGGCCCACCGAAAACATTCAGTACTTC. It codes for CSARELRPTENIQYF.